Listed below are T cell receptor beta chains from one sample, sequenced in a study of prognosis after radiotherapy for stage I lung cancer. In TCRdb, the multiplex PCR reads were re-called with MiXCR into one record per CDR3 protein. The repertoire has more than 9,500 distinct CDR3 sequences, less than 70% of them found once; the top ten carry 20% to 25%. The source was PBMCs, collected before or after stereotactic body radiation therapy (not recorded which). The receptor set was obtained from a donor aged 50 or older with non-small cell lung cancer. Both conserved end residues are part of each CDR3. The order of the fields is clone size, V gene, CDR3 protein. Some rows have no size entry. The others give once, few or many, or a class for an expanded clone.

clone_size: -
v_call: TRBV16
cdr3_aa: CASSLDRTNQPQHF

clone_size: -
v_call: TRBV25-1
cdr3_aa: CASSRTGAGEQYF

clone_size: -
v_call: TRBV19
cdr3_aa: CASSISGLAGPGNTDTQYF

clone_size: -
v_call: TRBV3-1
cdr3_aa: CASSQDARGDSQYF

clone_size: many
v_call: TRBV5-1
cdr3_aa: CANSPGLVRGWQETQYF

clone_size: medium-sized
v_call: TRBV6-1
cdr3_aa: CASSESAGRTIEAFF

clone_size: medium-sized
v_call: TRBV7-9
cdr3_aa: CASSFNGGGQETQYF

clone_size: medium-sized
v_call: TRBV24-1
cdr3_aa: CATSGSRTQETQYF

clone_size: -
v_call: TRBV20-1
cdr3_aa: CSARKPRGAGKNSEAFF

clone_size: -
v_call: TRBV28
cdr3_aa: CASSLTPMSTEAFF

clone_size: -
v_call: TRBV7-2
cdr3_aa: CASSRRLAGAQEQFF